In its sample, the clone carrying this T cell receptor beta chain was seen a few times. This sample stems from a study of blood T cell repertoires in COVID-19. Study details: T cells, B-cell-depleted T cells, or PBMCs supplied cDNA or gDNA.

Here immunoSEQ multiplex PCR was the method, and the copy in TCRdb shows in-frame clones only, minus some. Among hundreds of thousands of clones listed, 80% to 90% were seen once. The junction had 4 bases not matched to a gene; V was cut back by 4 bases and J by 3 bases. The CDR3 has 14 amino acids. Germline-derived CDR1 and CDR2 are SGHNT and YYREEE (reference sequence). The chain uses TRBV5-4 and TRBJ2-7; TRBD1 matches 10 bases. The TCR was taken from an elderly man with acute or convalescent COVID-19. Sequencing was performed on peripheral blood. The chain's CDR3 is CASSRTGGGYEQYF. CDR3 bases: TGTGCCAGCAGCAGGACAGGGGGAGGCTACGAGCAGTACTTC.